Shown below are 20 T cell receptor beta chains from a single sample sequenced in a study of T cells after yellow fever vaccination. TCRdb reprocessed the 5' RACE reads with MiXCR, giving one entry per CDR3 protein. The table lists more than 350,000 distinct CDR3 sequences, 11% of them singletons, with 18% in the top ten. The source was PBMCs, collected on the day of the first yellow fever vaccination. These receptor sequences come from a man aged 18 to 35 who received the YFV17D yellow fever vaccine.

This clonotype has ten or more counts. This rearrangement joins TRBV12-3 or TRBV12-4 to TRBJ1-1; D gene unclear. V was pared by 1 base and J by 8 bases, with 5 bases between. CDR3 length equals 11 residues. The CDR3 DNA follows: TGTGCCAGCAGTTTAGGGGTCGAAGCTTTCTTT. This codes for CASSLGVEAFF.

This clonotype was detected a few times. The chain carries TRBV11-2 and TRBJ2-6; no definite D call. This CDR3 region has 15 residues. Per germline, CDR1 SGHAT and CDR2 FQNNGV. V lost 7 bases, J lost 2 bases, and 12 bases lay in between. The CDR3 DNA is TGTGCCAGCACGAATTGGGGTACTGGGGCCAACGTCCTGACTTTC. It codes for CASTNWGTGANVLTF.

This clonotype was counted between two and nine times. This chain links TRBV6-5 with TRBJ2-1; 9 positions match TRBD1. The V gene end was trimmed by 2 bases and the J gene end by 7 bases; junction bases not matched to a gene: 3. Germline CDR1 reads MNHEY; CDR2 reads SVGAGI. The CDR3 totals 14 residues. The DNA of the CDR3 is TGTGCCAGCAGTTACCTGGGACAGGGAAATGAGCAGTTCTTC. This gives the protein CASSYLGQGNEQFF.

The chain employs TRBV19 and TRBJ2-2, with 7 positions matching TRBD1. Germline CDR1 reads LNHDA; CDR2 reads SQIVND (reference sequence). The CDR3 contains 14 residues. Trimming took 6 bases from V and 5 from J; bases not matched to a gene: 6. The CDR3 DNA is TGTGCCAGTAGGGAACAGGGGTGGACCGGGGAGCTGTTTTTT. Translation gives CASREQGWTGELFF.

This sequence joins TRBV4-2 and TRBJ2-5; D could derive from TRBD1 or TRBD2 (5 bases each). The CDR3 sequence is 18 residues long. Trimming shortened V by 0 bases and J by 1 base, and 18 bases separated the two germline ends. Germline loops: CDR1 LGHNA, CDR2 YNFKEQ. This CDR3 is CASSQERGTPPAQETQYF. CDR3 sequence (DNA): TGTGCCAGCAGCCAAGAAAGAGGGACGCCTCCGGCCCAAGAGACCCAGTACTTC.

This clonotype showed up many times. The J gene is TRBJ1-1, the V gene TRBV12-3 or TRBV12-4; possible D gene TRBD1, 6 bases. Trimming cost V 6 bases and J 13 bases, with 15 bases left between them. This CDR3 is built from 11 residues. This CDR3 reads CASRQGIADFF. The CDR3 bases are TGTGCCAGCAGACAGGGTATCGCTGATTTCTTT.

The V call is TRBV6-2 or TRBV6-3, the J call TRBJ1-5, with TRBD1 matching over 9 bases. V shed 0 bases, J shed 9 bases, and the junction held 9 bases outside the gene matches. In germline, CDR1 is MNHEY, CDR2 SVGEGT. The CDR3 covers 16 residues. The CDR3 here is CASSYSRGTGRRPQHF. The DNA of the CDR3 is TGTGCCAGCAGTTACTCTCGGGGGACAGGGCGTAGGCCCCAGCATTTT.

The sample holds a few counts of this clonotype. The chain combines TRBV20-1 with TRBJ2-2; TRBD2 might be the D (5 bases). CDR3 length: 14 amino acids. V lost 1 base, J lost 10 bases, and 16 bases lay in between. Germline-derived CDR1 and CDR2 are DFQATT and SNEGSKA (reference sequence). CDR3 in amino acids: CSARAEDWLVELFF. The CDR3 DNA follows: TGCAGTGCTAGAGCCGAGGACTGGTTAGTGGAGCTGTTTTTT.

This clonotype turned up a few times. This chain links TRBV11-2 with TRBJ2-5; D may be TRBD2 (6 bases). The length of the CDR3 is 17 residues. From germline, CDR1 is SGHAT and CDR2 FQNNGV. Trimming shortened V by 5 bases and J by 4 bases, and 23 bases separated the two germline ends. CDR3 bases: TGTGCCAGCAGCACTTCAGGAGCCTTCCCCGGGGGAGAGACCCAGTACTTC. It encodes CASSTSGAFPGGETQYF. The full variable domain, in which reference TRBV11-2 and TRBJ2-5 provide the parts outside the CDR3, is EAGVAQSPRYKIIEKRQSVAFWCNPISGHATLYWYQQILGQGPKLLIQFQNNGVVDDSQLPKDRFSAERLKGVDSTLKIQPAKLEDSAVYLCASSTSGAFPGGETQYFGPGTRLLVL.

The chain joins TRBV4-3 to TRBJ2-5; D may be TRBD2 (6 bases). Germline V gene data show CDR1 as LGHNA and CDR2 as YSLEER. The CDR3 sequence is 16 residues long. V was trimmed by 3 bases and J by 1 base, leaving 15 bases between them. The CDR3 region is CASSQGRTTLQETQYF. CDR3 nucleotides: TGCGCCAGCAGCCAGGGCAGGACTACTCTCCAAGAGACCCAGTACTTC.

This rearrangement joins TRBV20-1 to TRBJ1-1; the D is unclear. The CDR3 covers 14 residues. Germline V lookup: CDR1 DFQATT, CDR2 SNEGSKA (reference sequence). Trimming took 6 bases from V and 8 from J, leaving 22 bases between them. The CDR3 sequence is CSASGELGTPEAFF. The CDR3 bases are TGCAGTGCCTCGGGTGAATTGGGAACACCCGAAGCTTTCTTT.

The chain couples TRBV23-1 to TRBJ2-7; 9 nucleotides align to TRBD1. TRBV23-1 is given ORF status, its function remaining uncertain. V gave up 4 bases and J gave up 5 bases; unmatched junction bases: 6. The CDR3 covers 14 residues. This CDR3 reads CASSPPGQGNEQYV. CDR3 nucleotide sequence: TGCGCCAGCAGTCCGCCGGGACAGGGAAACGAGCAGTACGTC.

The chain's CDR3 is CASSLTGLVLGGNTIYF. The CDR3 DNA reads as TGTGCCAGCAGCTTGACAGGGCTCGTTTTGGGGGGAAACACCATATATTTT. V gene TRBV7-2 combines with J gene TRBJ1-3, with 7 bases lining up with TRBD1. The CDR3 covers 17 residues. Looked up from germline, CDR1 is SGHTA and CDR2 is FQGNSA. Trimming took 3 bases from V and 4 from J; bases not matched to a gene: 12.

V and J are TRBV9 and TRBJ2-7, with a tentative D call TRBD1 (6 bases). The CDR3 runs to 16 residues. CDR1 is SGDLS, CDR2 YYNGEE, per germline. Trimming shortened V by 3 bases and J by 3 bases, and 19 bases separated the two germline ends. CDR3 loop: CASSAQRQAWYYEQYF. The CDR3 coding sequence is TGTGCCAGCAGCGCCCAGAGACAGGCCTGGTACTACGAGCAGTACTTC. The full variable domain, in which reference TRBV9 and TRBJ2-7 provide the parts outside the CDR3, is DSGVTQTPKHLITATGQRVTLRCSPRSGDLSVYWYQQSLDQGLQFLIQYYNGEERAKGNILERFSAQQFPDLHSELNLSSLELGDSALYFCASSAQRQAWYYEQYFGPGTRLTVT.

J is TRBJ1-6 and V is TRBV11-2, with D unclear. The CDR3 sequence is 18 residues long. From germline, CDR1 is SGHAT and CDR2 FQNNGV. The V end lost 5 bases, the J end lost 5 bases, and 22 bases lay between the germline ends. The CDR3 DNA reads as TGTGCCAGCAGCCCCGCAGACGCCTGGTTTGCAAATAATTCACCCCTCCACTTT. As protein: CASSPADAWFANNSPLHF.

This sequence joins TRBV5-6 and TRBJ2-7, with 14 bases matching TRBD2. This CDR3 has 15 amino acids. The germline V gene has CDR1 SGHDT and CDR2 YYEEEE. V trimming: 4 bases; J trimming: 2 bases; junction bases outside the gene matches: 2. The CDR3 bases are TGTGCCAGCAGCGGGGGACTAGCGGGGGCCTACGAGCAGTACGTC. Translation: CASSGGLAGAYEQYV.

V and J are TRBV6-5 and TRBJ2-5; 7 nucleotides line up with TRBD2. This CDR3 has 15 amino acids. Germline V CDR1 and CDR2: MNHEY, SVGAGI. V gave up 4 bases and J gave up 3 bases; unmatched junction bases: 8. The CDR3 loop reads CASSFWGGKEETQYF. The CDR3 region has the DNA TGTGCCAGCAGTTTCTGGGGAGGGAAGGAAGAGACCCAGTACTTC.

The table lists this clonotype with many counts. The genes are TRBV4-3 and TRBJ2-7, with 8 bases fitting TRBD1. Looked up from germline, CDR1 is LGHNA and CDR2 is YSLEER. This CDR3 has 13 amino acids. J gave up 4 bases and V 4 bases, and 3 bases lay outside the gene matches. The CDR3: CASSLRQGYEQYF. CDR3 bases: TGCGCCAGCAGCCTTCGACAGGGGTACGAGCAGTACTTC.

The sample holds many counts of this clonotype. V gene TRBV5-1 combines with J gene TRBJ2-3, with 8 nucleotides matching TRBD2. Trimming removed 7 bases from V and 5 bases from J; junction bases left unmatched: 9. Germline CDR1 and CDR2: SGHRS and YFSETQ. CDR3 length: 14 amino acids. Here the CDR3 DNA reads TGCGCCAGCTCTACGGGGGGGGCTGAAGATACGCAGTATTTT. Protein sequence: CASSTGGAEDTQYF. The complete variable domain, with remaining parts taken from reference TRBV5-1 and TRBJ2-3, reads KAGVTQTPRYLIKTRGQQVTLSCSPISGHRSVSWYQQTPGQGLQFLFEYFSETQRNKGNFPGRFSGRQFSNSRSEMNVSTLELGDSALYLCASSTGGAEDTQYFGPGTRLTVL.

This clonotype was detected a few times. The junction shows a germline mismatch at one end, possibly a read error. This chain joins TRBV19 and TRBJ1-4; D unresolved. The CDR3 spans 16 residues. Germline lookup yields CDR1 LNHDA and CDR2 SQIVND (reference sequence). The CDR3, as DNA: TGTGCCAGCAGTACCGCCCAGCCCGGGGTCGGAGAAAAACTGTTTTTT. This sequence encodes CASSTAQPGVGEKLFF.